The 5 T cell receptor beta chains below were found in one sample sequenced in a study of post-analysis software for immune sequencing data. Study conclusions and caveats: In patients, TRBV5-6, TRBV5-1 and TRBV20-1 belonged to five TRBV segments found more frequently than in controls.

Their recognized antigens are unknown. The authors incorporated unique molecular identifiers into the TCR beta cDNA libraries. TCRdb re-analysed the PCR reads in MiXCR, keeping a single row per CDR3 protein. Here the sample spans about 430,000 distinct CDR3 sequences, approximately 39% being singletons. Sequencing used blood. The receptors stem from a girl aged 2 to 10 with multiple sclerosis.

This clonotype is a singleton in its sample. This chain links TRBV10-3 with TRBJ2-1; D is possibly TRBD2 (7 bases). Trimming stripped 10 bases from V and 5 bases from J, with 9 bases between. CDR1 is ENHRY and CDR2 is SYGVKD in the germline V gene. This CDR3 has 11 residues. The CDR3 sequence: CATGGHNEQFF. For the CDR3, the DNA is TGTGCCACCGGGGGGCACAATGAGCAGTTCTTC.

The genes are TRBV20-1 and TRBJ1-1; D possibly corresponds to TRBD1 (5 bases). The germline V and J ends were trimmed by 3 bases and 6 bases, with 17 bases remaining between them. CDR3 length equals 14 residues. Germline V gives CDR1 DFQATT, CDR2 SNEGSKA (reference sequence). In nucleotides, the CDR3 is TGCAGTGCTAGTAGATCAGGGAGAGATTCTGAAGCTTTCTTT. Amino acid sequence: CSASRSGRDSEAFF.

This clonotype was observed a few times. The chain employs TRBV30 and TRBJ2-5; 7 bases match TRBD1. J lost 11 bases, V lost 0 bases, and 9 bases had no gene match. The CDR3 contains 13 residues. In germline, CDR1 is GTSNPN, CDR2 SVGIG (reference sequence). The CDR3 is CAWSVGQYDGQYF. CDR3 bases: TGTGCCTGGAGTGTGGGACAGTACGATGGGCAGTACTTC.

The chain links TRBV5-8 to TRBJ1-2, with D maybe TRBD1 (6 bases). Trimming took 9 bases from V and 7 from J, leaving 16 bases between them. This CDR3 comprises 12 residues. Germline CDR1 SGHTS, CDR2 YDEGEE. The CDR3 protein is CAIHRVGGGYTF. The CDR3 DNA reads TGTGCCATCCACAGGGTCGGTGGTGGCTACACCTTC.

This clonotype came up a few times. The chain has TRBV12-3 or TRBV12-4 and TRBJ2-5; no definite D call. The CDR3 covers 14 residues. With 3 bases removed from V and 9 bases from J, the gap between germline ends came to 17 bases. The CDR3 DNA sequence: TGTGCCAGCAGTTTCGTAGTGTTGTCGGATTCCCAGTACTTC. Encoded protein: CASSFVVLSDSQYF.